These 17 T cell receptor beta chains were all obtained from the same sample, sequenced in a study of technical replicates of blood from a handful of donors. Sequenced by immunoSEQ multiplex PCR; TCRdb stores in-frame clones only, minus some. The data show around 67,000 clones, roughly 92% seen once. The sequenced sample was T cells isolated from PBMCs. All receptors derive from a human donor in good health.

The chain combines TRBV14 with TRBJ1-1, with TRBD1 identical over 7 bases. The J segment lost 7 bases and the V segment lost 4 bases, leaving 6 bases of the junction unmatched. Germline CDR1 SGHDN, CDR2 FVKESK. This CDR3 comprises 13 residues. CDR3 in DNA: TGTGCCAGCAGCCCGCACCAGGGGGGTGAAGCTTTCTTT. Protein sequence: CASSPHQGGEAFF.

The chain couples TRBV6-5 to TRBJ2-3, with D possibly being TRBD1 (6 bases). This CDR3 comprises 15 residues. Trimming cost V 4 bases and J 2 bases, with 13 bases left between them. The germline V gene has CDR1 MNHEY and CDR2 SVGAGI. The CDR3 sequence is CASSSSGANTDTQYF. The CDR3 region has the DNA TGTGCCAGCAGTTCCTCAGGGGCCAACACAGATACGCAGTATTTT.

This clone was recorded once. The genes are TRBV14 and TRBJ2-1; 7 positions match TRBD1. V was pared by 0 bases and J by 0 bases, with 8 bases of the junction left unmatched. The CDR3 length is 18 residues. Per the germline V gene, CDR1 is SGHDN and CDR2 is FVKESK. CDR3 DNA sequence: TGTGCCAGCAGCCAAGATAATTATCGGGACAGCTCCTACAATGAGCAGTTCTTC. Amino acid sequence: CASSQDNYRDSSYNEQFF. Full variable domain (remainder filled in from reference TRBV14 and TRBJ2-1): EAGVTQFPSHSVIEKGQTVTLRCDPISGHDNLYWYRRVMGKEIKFLLHFVKESKQDESGMPNNRFLAERTGGTYSTLKVQPAELEDSGVYFCASSQDNYRDSSYNEQFFGPGTRLTVL.

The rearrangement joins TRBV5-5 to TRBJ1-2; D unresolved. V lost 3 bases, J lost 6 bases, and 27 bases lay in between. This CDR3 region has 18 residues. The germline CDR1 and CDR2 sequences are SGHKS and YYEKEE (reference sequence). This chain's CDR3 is CASSSSPARDIGKDGYTF. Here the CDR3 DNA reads TGTGCCAGCAGCTCCTCCCCCGCCCGGGATATTGGGAAGGATGGCTACACCTTC.

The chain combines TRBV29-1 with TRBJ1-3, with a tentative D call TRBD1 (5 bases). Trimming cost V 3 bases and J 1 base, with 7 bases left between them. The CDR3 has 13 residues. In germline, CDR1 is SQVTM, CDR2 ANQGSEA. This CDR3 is CSVETVSGNTIYF. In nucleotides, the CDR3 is TGCAGCGTTGAGACAGTTTCTGGAAACACCATATATTTT.

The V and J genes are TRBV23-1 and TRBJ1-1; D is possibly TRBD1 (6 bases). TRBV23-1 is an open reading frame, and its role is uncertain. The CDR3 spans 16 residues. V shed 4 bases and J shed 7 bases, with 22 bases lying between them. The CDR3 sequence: CASSRTVGGGSDEAFF. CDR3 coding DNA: TGCGCCAGCAGTCGGACCGTTGGGGGGGGCTCAGATGAAGCTTTCTTT.

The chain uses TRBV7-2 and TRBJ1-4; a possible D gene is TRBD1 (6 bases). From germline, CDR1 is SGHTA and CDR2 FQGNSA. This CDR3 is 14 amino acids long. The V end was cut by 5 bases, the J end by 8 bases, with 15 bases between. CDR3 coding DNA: TGTGCCAGCAGCAACTCCGACAGGCTAGAAAAACTGTTTTTT. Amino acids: CASSNSDRLEKLFF.

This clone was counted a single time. CDR3 sequence: CASSQAGTVPQETQYF. CDR3 DNA sequence: TGCGCCAGCAGCCAAGCCGGGACAGTACCCCAAGAGACCCAGTACTTC. The rearrangement joins TRBV4-3 to TRBJ2-5; TRBD1 matches at 7 bases. The germline V gene encodes CDR1 LGHNA and CDR2 YSLEER. This CDR3 spans 16 amino acids. The J segment lost 1 base and the V segment lost 1 base, leaving 6 bases of the junction unmatched.

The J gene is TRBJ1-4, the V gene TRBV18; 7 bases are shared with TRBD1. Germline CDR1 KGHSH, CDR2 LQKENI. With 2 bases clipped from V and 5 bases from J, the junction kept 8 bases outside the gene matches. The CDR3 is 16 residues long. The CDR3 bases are TGTGCCAGCTCACCATCGCAGGGGGGCTACAATGAAAAACTGTTTTTT. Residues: CASSPSQGGYNEKLFF.

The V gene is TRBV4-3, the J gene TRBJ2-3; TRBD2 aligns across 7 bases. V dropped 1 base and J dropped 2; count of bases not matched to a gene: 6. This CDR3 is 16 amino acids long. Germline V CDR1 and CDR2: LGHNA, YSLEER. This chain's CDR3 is CASSQAQTSLTDTQYF. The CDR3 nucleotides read TGCGCCAGCAGCCAAGCTCAGACTAGCCTCACAGATACGCAGTATTTT.

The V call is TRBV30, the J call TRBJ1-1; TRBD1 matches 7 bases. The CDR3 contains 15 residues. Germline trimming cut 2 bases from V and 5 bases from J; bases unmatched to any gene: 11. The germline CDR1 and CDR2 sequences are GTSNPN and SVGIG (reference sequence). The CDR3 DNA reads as TGTGCCTGGAGTCCCCAGACAGGGAGGTTTACTGAAGCTTTCTTT. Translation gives CAWSPQTGRFTEAFF.

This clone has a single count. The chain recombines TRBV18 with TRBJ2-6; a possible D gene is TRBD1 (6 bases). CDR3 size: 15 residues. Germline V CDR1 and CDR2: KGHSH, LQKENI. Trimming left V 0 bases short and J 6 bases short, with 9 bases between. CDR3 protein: CASSPPGAQANVLTF. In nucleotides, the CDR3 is TGTGCCAGCTCACCACCGGGGGCGCAGGCCAACGTCCTGACTTTC.

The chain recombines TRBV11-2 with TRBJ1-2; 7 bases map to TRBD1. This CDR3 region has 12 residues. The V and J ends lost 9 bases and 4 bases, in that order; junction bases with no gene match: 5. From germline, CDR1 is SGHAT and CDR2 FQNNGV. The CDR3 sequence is CASRDSPYGYTF. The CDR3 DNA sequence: TGTGCCAGTCGGGACAGTCCCTATGGCTACACCTTC.

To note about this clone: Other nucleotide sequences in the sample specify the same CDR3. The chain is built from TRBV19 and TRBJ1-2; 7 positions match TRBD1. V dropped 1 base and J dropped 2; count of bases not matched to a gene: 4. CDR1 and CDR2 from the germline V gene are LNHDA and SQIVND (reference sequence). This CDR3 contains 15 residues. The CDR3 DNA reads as TGTGCCAGTAGTATAGTGGAACAGGGGAACTATGGCTACACCTTC. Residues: CASSIVEQGNYGYTF.

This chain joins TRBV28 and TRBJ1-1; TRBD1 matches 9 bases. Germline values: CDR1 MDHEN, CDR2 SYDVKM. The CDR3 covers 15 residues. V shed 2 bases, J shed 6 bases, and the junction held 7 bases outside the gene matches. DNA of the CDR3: TGTGCCAGCAGTTTAAGAGGGACAGGGCCAGCTGAAGCTTTCTTT. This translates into CASSLRGTGPAEAFF. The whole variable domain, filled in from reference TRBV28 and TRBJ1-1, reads DVKVTQSSRYLVKRTGEKVFLECVQDMDHENMFWYRQDPGLGLRLIYFSYDVKMKEKGDIPEGYSVSREKKERFSLILESASTNQTSMYLCASSLRGTGPAEAFFGQGTRLTVV.

CDR3 in amino acids: CASSRGRILGSNQPQHF. The CDR3 coding sequence is TGTGCCAGCAGCCGTGGGAGGATCCTTGGGAGCAATCAGCCCCAGCATTTT. The rearrangement uses TRBV7-8 and TRBJ1-5; no reliable D call. Germline CDR1 reads SGHVS; CDR2 reads FQNEAQ. The CDR3 spans 17 residues. V was trimmed by 5 bases and J by 1 base, leaving 18 bases between them.

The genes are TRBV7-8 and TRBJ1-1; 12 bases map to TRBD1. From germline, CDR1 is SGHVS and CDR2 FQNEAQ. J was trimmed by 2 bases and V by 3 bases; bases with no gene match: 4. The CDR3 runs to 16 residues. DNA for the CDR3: TGTGCCAGCAGCTTCGGGACAGGGGGCGCAAACACTGAAGCTTTCTTT. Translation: CASSFGTGGANTEAFF.